This T cell receptor (beta chain) stems from a study of T cell responses to AZD1222 COVID-19 vaccine. Sequencing used immunoSEQ multiplex PCR; TCRdb keeps in-frame clones, though not all of them. The data show under 150,000 clones, approximately 85% seen once. Notes on this clone: Its antigen remains unknown.

This CDR3 is 12 amino acids long. V was pared by 6 bases and J by 7 bases, with 10 bases between. Germline lookup yields CDR1 MNHNY and CDR2 SVGAGI (reference sequence). The study's findings and limits: Most donors were white British, females outnumbered males, and clonal diversity was possibly underestimated. Epitopes outside B.1.351 and B.1.1.7 mutated regions reportedly drew nearly half of spike TCRs. With two AZD1222 doses given, Spike-specific TCR breadth and depth both rose.

The sample in question was peripheral blood, obtained on day 0 of MenACWY control vaccination. J is TRBJ2-1 and V is TRBV6-6; tentative D call: TRBD2 (6 bases). The TCR originated in an adult in good health. This CDR3 reads CASRELANEQFF. CDR3 bases: TGTGCCAGCAGGGAACTAGCAAATGAGCAGTTCTTC.